The rows below give T cell receptor beta chains drawn from one sample of a study of T cell responses to AZD1222 COVID-19 vaccine. Generated by immunoSEQ multiplex PCR, the TCRdb table keeps only in-frame clones and is missing some. This table holds around 100,000 clones, 84% found once. This material consisted of peripheral blood, taken on day 0 of AZD1222 vaccination. All receptors come from an adult in good health. CDR3s include the opening cysteine and the closing phenylalanine or tryptophan. The D gene is left open where the match is weak. Clone size is shown for a subset of rows, as once, few, many or a class of expanded clone.

CDR3aa: CASRLYQETQYF
CDR3nt: TGCGCCAGCAGACTCTATCAAGAGACCCAGTACTTC
v_gene: TRBV5-1
abundance: once
j_gene: TRBJ2-5
d_gene: NA

CDR3aa: CASSPSRRGELAGDQTQYF
CDR3nt: TGTGCCAGCAGCCCATCCCGGCGGGGGGAGCTAGCGGGAGACCAGACCCAGTACTTC
v_gene: TRBV7-2
abundance: NA
j_gene: TRBJ2-5
d_gene: TRBD2

CDR3aa: CASTSSLLAANEQFF
CDR3nt: TGTGCCAGCACGTCTTCCCTACTAGCGGCAAATGAGCAGTTCTTC
v_gene: TRBV5-8
abundance: once
j_gene: TRBJ2-1
d_gene: TRBD2

CDR3aa: CATSDPGTGGWGQFF
CDR3nt: TGTGCCACCAGTGATCCTGGGACAGGGGGCTGGGGGCAGTTCTTC
v_gene: TRBV24-1
abundance: NA
j_gene: TRBJ2-1
d_gene: TRBD1

CDR3aa: CASSLSRDSNEKLFF
CDR3nt: TGTGCCAGCAGCTTAAGTAGGGACTCTAATGAAAAACTGTTTTTT
v_gene: TRBV7-2
abundance: once
j_gene: TRBJ1-4
d_gene: NA

CDR3aa: CASRRSGLSRERINEQFF
CDR3nt: TGTGCCAGTAGGAGAAGCGGACTAAGCCGGGAGAGGATAAATGAGCAGTTCTTC
v_gene: TRBV19
abundance: once
j_gene: TRBJ2-1
d_gene: NA

CDR3aa: CASSQDIGNYGYTF
CDR3nt: TGTGCCAGCAGCCAAGATATAGGTAACTATGGCTACACCTTC
v_gene: TRBV4-2
abundance: NA
j_gene: TRBJ1-2
d_gene: NA

CDR3aa: CASSLNLNTEAFF
CDR3nt: TGTGCCAGCAGTTTAAACCTGAACACTGAAGCTTTCTTT
v_gene: TRBV12-3/TRBV12-4
abundance: once
j_gene: TRBJ1-1
d_gene: NA

CDR3aa: CASSQGVGTGGLGSGANVLTF
CDR3nt: TGCGCCAGCAGCCAAGGCGTCGGGACAGGGGGGCTCGGCTCTGGGGCCAACGTCCTGACTTTC
v_gene: TRBV4-3
abundance: many
j_gene: TRBJ2-6
d_gene: TRBD1

CDR3aa: CASSKETQYF
CDR3nt: TGTGCCAGCAGTAAAGAGACCCAGTACTTC
v_gene: TRBV6-5
abundance: NA
j_gene: TRBJ2-5
d_gene: NA

CDR3aa: CASSVGNRAGELFF
CDR3nt: TGTGCCAGCAGCGTAGGTAATAGGGCCGGGGAGCTGTTTTTT
v_gene: TRBV9
abundance: NA
j_gene: TRBJ2-2
d_gene: NA

CDR3aa: CASKGGQHQPQHF
CDR3nt: TGTGCCAGCAAGGGAGGGCAGCATCAGCCCCAGCATTTT
v_gene: TRBV28
abundance: few
j_gene: TRBJ1-5
d_gene: NA

CDR3aa: CASRRGQGANTEAFF
CDR3nt: TGCGCCAGCAGACGCGGACAGGGGGCAAACACTGAAGCTTTCTTT
v_gene: TRBV4-1
abundance: NA
j_gene: TRBJ1-1
d_gene: TRBD1

CDR3aa: CASSPLQGRYTEAFF
CDR3nt: TGTGCCAGCTCACCCCTACAGGGGAGGTACACTGAAGCTTTCTTT
v_gene: TRBV18
abundance: NA
j_gene: TRBJ1-1
d_gene: TRBD1

CDR3aa: CASSEQQGAGYGYTF
CDR3nt: TGTGCCAGCAGTGAACAACAGGGGGCCGGCTATGGCTACACCTTC
v_gene: TRBV6-4
abundance: few
j_gene: TRBJ1-2
d_gene: TRBD1

CDR3aa: CASRNRGGSYEQYF
CDR3nt: TGTGCCAGTAGAAACAGGGGCGGCTCCTACGAGCAGTACTTC
v_gene: TRBV19
abundance: NA
j_gene: TRBJ2-7
d_gene: TRBD1

CDR3aa: CASSLWGQPQHF
CDR3nt: TGTGCCAGCAGTTTATGGGGGCAGCCCCAGCATTTT
v_gene: TRBV28
abundance: once
j_gene: TRBJ1-5
d_gene: NA

CDR3aa: CASSEGVGSYNEQFF
CDR3nt: TGCGCCAGCAGTGAGGGGGTCGGGTCCTACAATGAGCAGTTCTTC
v_gene: TRBV10-1
abundance: NA
j_gene: TRBJ2-1
d_gene: NA

CDR3aa: CASSLLGQPNEKLFF
CDR3nt: TGTGCCAGCAGCTTACTTGGCCAACCTAATGAAAAACTGTTTTTT
v_gene: TRBV7-2
abundance: NA
j_gene: TRBJ1-4
d_gene: NA

CDR3aa: CASSQEVSLRVRGSNTEAFF
CDR3nt: TGTGCCAGCAGCCAAGAAGTGAGTTTGAGGGTCCGTGGTTCGAACACTGAAGCTTTCTTT
v_gene: TRBV3-1/TRBV3-2
abundance: NA
j_gene: TRBJ1-1
d_gene: NA

CDR3aa: CASSEIRGGGSGELFF
CDR3nt: TGTGCCAGCAGTGAAATCAGGGGAGGGGGTTCCGGGGAGCTGTTTTTT
v_gene: TRBV6-1
abundance: NA
j_gene: TRBJ2-2
d_gene: NA

CDR3aa: CASSQGLNEQFF
CDR3nt: TGTGCCAGCAGCCAAGGGCTCAATGAGCAGTTCTTC
v_gene: TRBV3-1/TRBV3-2
abundance: NA
j_gene: TRBJ2-1
d_gene: NA

CDR3aa: CASSPEGLGNQPQHF
CDR3nt: TGTGCCAGCAGCCCGGAAGGGTTAGGAAATCAGCCCCAGCATTTT
v_gene: TRBV2
abundance: NA
j_gene: TRBJ1-5
d_gene: NA

CDR3aa: CASTRTANSPLHF
CDR3nt: TGTGCCAGTACGAGGACAGCTAATTCACCCCTCCACTTT
v_gene: TRBV19
abundance: NA
j_gene: TRBJ1-6
d_gene: NA

CDR3aa: CASSTSGTGTPSGNTIYF
CDR3nt: TGTGCCAGCAGCACCTCCGGCACAGGGACCCCCTCTGGAAACACCATATATTTT
v_gene: TRBV4-2
abundance: NA
j_gene: TRBJ1-3
d_gene: NA

CDR3aa: CASSLGGRRNSPLHF
CDR3nt: TGTGCCAGCAGCCTCGGGGGGCGGCGAAATTCACCCCTCCACTTT
v_gene: TRBV3-1/TRBV3-2
abundance: NA
j_gene: TRBJ1-6
d_gene: NA

CDR3aa: CASNPGGTRLRNSPLHF
CDR3nt: TGTGCCAGCAATCCCGGGGGAACGCGGCTACGGAATTCACCCCTCCACTTT
v_gene: TRBV28
abundance: NA
j_gene: TRBJ1-6
d_gene: NA

CDR3aa: CASSPSRGTNYGYTF
CDR3nt: TGTGCCAGCAGCCCGAGTCGGGGGACAAACTATGGCTACACCTTC
v_gene: TRBV7-2
abundance: NA
j_gene: TRBJ1-2
d_gene: NA

CDR3aa: CASSLYGVGYTF
CDR3nt: TGTGCCAGCAGCCTGTATGGGGTCGGCTACACCTTC
v_gene: TRBV5-8
abundance: NA
j_gene: TRBJ1-2
d_gene: NA

CDR3aa: CASSSTYGVDNEQFF
CDR3nt: TGTGCCAGCAGCTCCACCTACGGGGTGGACAATGAGCAGTTCTTC
v_gene: TRBV11-3
abundance: NA
j_gene: TRBJ2-1
d_gene: NA

CDR3aa: CASSQDGGVQPQHF
CDR3nt: TGTGCCAGCAGCCAAGACGGTGGGGTTCAGCCCCAGCATTTT
v_gene: TRBV4-2
abundance: NA
j_gene: TRBJ1-5
d_gene: NA

CDR3aa: CASSLNIEKLFF
CDR3nt: TGTGCCAGCAGCCTTAACATAGAAAAACTGTTTTTT
v_gene: TRBV7-9
abundance: few
j_gene: TRBJ1-4
d_gene: NA

CDR3aa: CATSEAGADREKLFF
CDR3nt: TGTGCCACCAGTGAAGCCGGGGCGGATCGCGAAAAACTGTTTTTT
v_gene: TRBV24-1
abundance: NA
j_gene: TRBJ1-4
d_gene: NA

CDR3aa: CATSGRGHSNQPQHF
CDR3nt: TGTGCCACCAGTGGTAGGGGGCATAGCAATCAGCCCCAGCATTTT
v_gene: TRBV24-1
abundance: NA
j_gene: TRBJ1-5
d_gene: TRBD1

CDR3aa: CSTRGGKYDYGYTF
CDR3nt: TGCAGCACCCGTGGAGGGAAGTACGACTATGGCTACACCTTC
v_gene: TRBV29-1
abundance: NA
j_gene: TRBJ1-2
d_gene: NA

CDR3aa: CASSPRGSNQPQHF
CDR3nt: TGTGCCAGTAGTCCCAGGGGTAGCAATCAGCCCCAGCATTTT
v_gene: TRBV19
abundance: NA
j_gene: TRBJ1-5
d_gene: NA

CDR3aa: CAISDSDTQYF
CDR3nt: TGTGCCATCAGTGATTCGGATACGCAGTATTTT
v_gene: TRBV10-3
abundance: once
j_gene: TRBJ2-3
d_gene: NA

CDR3aa: CASRWDRLLGEQYF
CDR3nt: TGTGCCAGCAGATGGGACAGGCTACTTGGGGAGCAGTACTTC
v_gene: TRBV28
abundance: NA
j_gene: TRBJ2-7
d_gene: TRBD1

CDR3aa: CASSPRDSPLYGYTF
CDR3nt: TGTGCCAGCTCACCCCGGGACAGCCCTCTCTATGGCTACACCTTC
v_gene: TRBV18
abundance: NA
j_gene: TRBJ1-2
d_gene: TRBD1

CDR3aa: CASSYARNTEAFF
CDR3nt: TGTGCCAGCAGTTACGCGAGGAACACTGAAGCTTTCTTT
v_gene: TRBV6-5
abundance: many
j_gene: TRBJ1-1
d_gene: NA

CDR3aa: CASSPGTGGASLKAFF
CDR3nt: TGTGCCAGCAGCCCAGGGACAGGGGGCGCATCCCTTAAGGCTTTCTTT
v_gene: TRBV7-2
abundance: NA
j_gene: TRBJ1-1
d_gene: TRBD1

CDR3aa: CASNPGDRDHSPLHF
CDR3nt: TGTGCCAGCAACCCCGGGGACAGGGATCATTCACCCCTCCACTTT
v_gene: TRBV19
abundance: NA
j_gene: TRBJ1-6
d_gene: TRBD1

CDR3aa: CAWSVGETQYF
CDR3nt: TGTGCCTGGAGTGTTGGCGAGACCCAGTACTTC
v_gene: TRBV30
abundance: NA
j_gene: TRBJ2-5
d_gene: NA

CDR3aa: CASSQETGGTYQPQHF
CDR3nt: TGTGCCAGCAGCCAAGAGACAGGGGGTACCTATCAGCCCCAGCATTTT
v_gene: TRBV3-1/TRBV3-2
abundance: NA
j_gene: TRBJ1-5
d_gene: TRBD1

CDR3aa: CASSLRPRPDNEQFF
CDR3nt: TGTGCCAGCAGCTTAAGGCCCCGGCCGGACAATGAGCAGTTCTTC
v_gene: TRBV7-3
abundance: NA
j_gene: TRBJ2-1
d_gene: NA

CDR3aa: CSVEGGDSTNYGYTF
CDR3nt: TGCAGCGTTGAAGGGGGGGACAGTACTAACTATGGCTACACCTTC
v_gene: TRBV29-1
abundance: NA
j_gene: TRBJ1-2
d_gene: TRBD1

CDR3aa: CASRGLAAQETQYF
CDR3nt: TGTGCCAGCAGGGGACTAGCGGCCCAAGAGACCCAGTACTTC
v_gene: TRBV11-3
abundance: NA
j_gene: TRBJ2-5
d_gene: TRBD2

CDR3aa: CASSFSRAEAFF
CDR3nt: TGTGCCAGCAGTTTTAGTCGGGCTGAAGCTTTCTTT
v_gene: TRBV6-2/TRBV6-3
abundance: few
j_gene: TRBJ1-1
d_gene: NA

CDR3aa: CASSLRAGGQNTGELFF
CDR3nt: TGTGCCAGCAGCTTAAGGGCCGGAGGACAGAACACCGGGGAGCTGTTTTTT
v_gene: TRBV11-2
abundance: NA
j_gene: TRBJ2-2
d_gene: NA

CDR3aa: CASSLDGSPYNEQFF
CDR3nt: TGCGCCAGCAGCTTGGACGGGAGCCCCTACAATGAGCAGTTCTTC
v_gene: TRBV5-1
abundance: NA
j_gene: TRBJ2-1
d_gene: NA

CDR3aa: CATSTTDQPQHF
CDR3nt: TGTGCCACCAGTACAACTGATCAGCCCCAGCATTTT
v_gene: TRBV24-1
abundance: NA
j_gene: TRBJ1-5
d_gene: NA

CDR3aa: CASSRTGGINQPQHF
CDR3nt: TGTGCCAGCAGTAGGACAGGGGGCATCAATCAGCCCCAGCATTTT
v_gene: TRBV2
abundance: NA
j_gene: TRBJ1-5
d_gene: TRBD1

CDR3aa: CASGLVRLTGSMNTEAFF
CDR3nt: TGTGCTAGTGGTTTGGTACGGTTGACAGGGAGCATGAACACTGAAGCTTTCTTT
v_gene: TRBV12-5
abundance: NA
j_gene: TRBJ1-1
d_gene: TRBD1